The rows below give T cell receptor beta chains drawn from one sample of a study of blood T cell repertoires in COVID-19. Profiling relied on immunoSEQ multiplex PCR, and the TCRdb table lists in-frame clones only, not all of them. The table lists 200,000 to 250,000 clones, under 90% of them singletons, with about 4.5% in the top ten. Sequencing was carried out using peripheral blood. These receptors originate from a man aged 50 or older with acute or convalescent COVID-19. The CDR3 runs from the conserved cysteine through the conserved F or W. A D gene is named only where the DNA matches it firmly. A row's size may be missing; if present it is once, few, many or a size class.

NA	TRBV27	NA	TRBJ1-2	TGTGCCAGCAGTCCAGGAGACAGGTTAGGGGGCTACACCTTC	CASSPGDRLGGYTF
TRBD1	TRBV7-9	NA	TRBJ1-2	TGTGCCAGCAGCCGCCCCGGGACAGGGGACGGCTACACCTTC	CASSRPGTGDGYTF
NA	TRBV5-1	once	TRBJ1-1	TGCGCCAGCAGCTTTGAGGGAGGCGCTGAAGCTTTCTTT	CASSFEGGAEAFF
NA	TRBV6-5	NA	TRBJ2-7	TGTGCCAGCTTCTGGGGGCTCCACGAGCAGTACTTC	CASFWGLHEQYF
NA	TRBV4-1	NA	TRBJ1-6	TGCGCCAGCAGCCTAGGGACTGGAAATTCACCCCTCCACTTT	CASSLGTGNSPLHF
TRBD1	TRBV6-6	NA	TRBJ2-7	TGTGCCAGCAGTTACGATGGACAGGGGCTGTACGAGCAGTACTTC	CASSYDGQGLYEQYF
NA	TRBV3-1/TRBV3-2	NA	TRBJ1-6	TGTGCCAGCAGCCCAGGTTGGGCACCCCTCCACTTT	CASSPGWAPLHF
TRBD1	TRBV6-4	NA	TRBJ2-1	TGTGCCAGCAGTCGAGACAGGGTCGATGAGCAGTTCTTC	CASSRDRVDEQFF
TRBD1	TRBV9	NA	TRBJ1-2	TGTGCCAGCAGCGCCTCCAAACAGGGGACTAACTATGGCTACACCTTC	CASSASKQGTNYGYTF
TRBD1	TRBV14	NA	TRBJ2-7	TGTGCCAGCAGCCAAGACTACATAGGGAGCTTGGGCGACAGGGCCCTCGTGCAGTACTTC	CASSQDYIGSLGDRALVQYF
NA	TRBV7-9	NA	TRBJ1-6	TGTGCCAGCAGCCAGACACAGGGCCCCAATTCACCCCTCCACTTT	CASSQTQGPNSPLHF
NA	TRBV4-2	NA	TRBJ2-4	TGTGCCAGCAGCCAAGAACGGGATAGCAAAAACATTCAGTACTTC	CASSQERDSKNIQYF
NA	TRBV29-1	NA	TRBJ1-3	TGCAGCGTGGTAAGGGACACCGACTCTGGAAACACCATATATTTT	CSVVRDTDSGNTIYF
NA	TRBV10-2	NA	TRBJ1-5	TGCGCCAGCAGTGGGCCATATAGCAATCAGCCCCAGCATTTT	CASSGPYSNQPQHF
NA	TRBV9	NA	TRBJ1-5	TGTGCCAGCAGCGTAGCCGGTAATCAGCCCCAGCATTTT	CASSVAGNQPQHF
TRBD2	TRBV19	NA	TRBJ2-1	TGTGCCACCCAGGAGGGGTCCGGGGGGTACAATGAGCAGTTCTTC	CATQEGSGGYNEQFF
TRBD2	TRBV5-3	NA	TRBJ2-7	TGTGCCAGCGAGCGGGGATGGACCTACGAGCAGTACTTC	CASERGWTYEQYF